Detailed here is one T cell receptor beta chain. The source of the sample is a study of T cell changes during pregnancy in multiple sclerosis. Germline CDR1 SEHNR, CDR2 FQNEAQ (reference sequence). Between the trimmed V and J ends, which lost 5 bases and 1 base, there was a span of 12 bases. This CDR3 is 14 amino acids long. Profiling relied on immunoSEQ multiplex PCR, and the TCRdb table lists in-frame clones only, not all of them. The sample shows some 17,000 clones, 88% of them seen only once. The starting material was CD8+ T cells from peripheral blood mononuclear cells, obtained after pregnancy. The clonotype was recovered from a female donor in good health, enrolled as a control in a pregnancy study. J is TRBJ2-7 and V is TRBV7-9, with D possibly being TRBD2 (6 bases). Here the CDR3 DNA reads TGTGCCAGCAGCGCCAAGGGAGGTTCCTACGAGCAGTACTTC. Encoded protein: CASSAKGGSYEQYF. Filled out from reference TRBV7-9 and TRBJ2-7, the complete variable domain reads DTGVSQNPRHKITKRGQNVTFRCDPISEHNRLYWYRQTLGQGPEFLTYFQNEAQLEKSRLLSDRFSAERPKGSFSTLEIQRTEQGDSAMYLCASSAKGGSYEQYFGPGTRLTVT.